Shown below are 18 T cell receptor beta chains from a single sample sequenced in a study of T cells in Graves' hyperthyroidism and ophthalmopathy. Researchers took RNA transcripts and amplified the TCR beta CDR3 regions from them. Researchers ran a first-round RT-PCR on the TCR CDR3 using the HTBI primer set. TCRdb re-called the multiplex PCR reads with MiXCR, one entry per CDR3 protein. The sample shows around 300,000 distinct CDR3 sequences, around 15% of them seen only once. The material sequenced was blood. The receptors derive from a woman aged 40 to 50 with Graves' hyperthyroidism.

The genes are TRBV19 and TRBJ2-1, with D possibly being TRBD1 or TRBD2 (7 bases each). From germline, CDR1 is LNHDA and CDR2 SQIVND (reference sequence). This CDR3 has 13 residues. V gave up 5 bases and J gave up 11 bases, with 16 bases separating them. CDR3 sequence (DNA): TGTGCCAGTAGTGGGGGGGGGACAGCCCAGCAGTTCTTC. Its protein is CASSGGGTAQQFF.

This clonotype has ten or more counts. Here the CDR3 reads CSGLTGANTEAFF. The CDR3 nucleotides are TGCAGCGGCTTAACAGGGGCGAACACTGAAGCTTTCTTT. This chain joins TRBV29-1 and TRBJ1-1; 7 bases fit TRBD1. Germline CDR1 is SQVTM and CDR2 is ANQGSEA. The CDR3 spans 13 residues. The V segment lost 7 bases and the J segment 1 base; nucleotides outside the gene matches: 6.

This clonotype was counted many times. The chain carries TRBV6-1 and TRBJ2-3, with 9 bases identical to TRBD1. The CDR3 contains 18 residues. Trimming took 6 bases from V and 3 from J; bases not matched to a gene: 16. Germline V CDR1 and CDR2: MNHNS, SASEGT. In DNA form, the CDR3 reads TGTGCCAGCAGAAACCGGGCGGGACAGGGAAGAGGAACAGATACGCAGTATTTT. Translated, it gives CASRNRAGQGRGTDTQYF.

This clonotype was recorded many times. The J gene is TRBJ1-2, the V gene TRBV7-2, with D unresolved. V lost 1 base to trimming and J lost 6 bases, with 9 bases between them. CDR3 size: 13 residues. Germline CDR1 is SGHTA and CDR2 is FQGNSA. The CDR3 spells CASSLVWTDGYTF. In nucleotides, the CDR3 is TGTGCCAGCAGCTTAGTGTGGACGGATGGCTACACCTTC.

This clonotype was picked up many times. The rearrangement uses TRBV2 and TRBJ1-1; D remains unclear. Per germline, CDR1 SNHLY and CDR2 FYNNEI. Trimming removed 6 bases at V and 9 bases at J, with 11 bases between. The length of the CDR3 is 11 residues. The CDR3, as DNA: TGTGCCAGCAGCGCTGCATTGAAAGCTTTCTTT. Amino acids: CASSAALKAFF.

This clonotype was counted ten times or more. This sequence joins TRBV24-1 and TRBJ2-7; possibly TRBD1 or TRBD2 for D (5 bases each). The CDR3 runs to 13 residues. The germline gives CDR1 KGHDR, CDR2 SFDVKD. Trimming shortened V by 2 bases and J by 5 bases, and 9 bases separated the two germline ends. CDR3 region: CATSDYQGDEQYF. DNA for the CDR3: TGTGCCACCAGTGATTACCAGGGAGACGAGCAGTACTTC.

There are many counts of this clonotype. The rearrangement links TRBV20-1 to TRBJ2-1; TRBD2 is a possible D gene (6 bases). Germline CDR1 reads DFQATT; CDR2 reads SNEGSKA (reference sequence). The CDR3 contains 18 residues. The ends were cut back, 2 bases at V and 0 bases at J, with 20 bases in the middle. The chain's CDR3 is CSARKTVGEVNSYNEQFF. CDR3 nucleotides: TGCAGTGCTAGAAAAACAGTGGGGGAGGTGAACTCCTACAATGAGCAGTTCTTC.

This clonotype was found many times. The V and J genes are TRBV30 and TRBJ1-4; 10 bases fit TRBD1. The germline gives CDR1 GTSNPN, CDR2 SVGIG (reference sequence). The CDR3 is 15 residues long. V trimming: 0 bases; J trimming: 5 bases; junction bases outside the gene matches: 3. The CDR3 DNA follows: TGTGCCTGGAGTGTCACGGGACAGGGGAATGAAAAACTGTTTTTT. Translated: CAWSVTGQGNEKLFF.

The chain employs TRBV20-1 and TRBJ1-3; D not resolved. The length of the CDR3 is 13 residues. Per the germline V gene, CDR1 is DFQATT and CDR2 is SNEGSKA (reference sequence). Between the trimmed V and J ends, which lost 5 bases and 0 bases, there was a span of 8 bases. CDR3 in DNA: TGCAGTGCTCCATCGAACTCTGGAAACACCATATATTTT. The encoded protein is CSAPSNSGNTIYF.

A few counts support this clonotype. This chain uses TRBV6-9 with TRBJ2-2, with no clear D. Germline V gene sequence: CDR1 MNHGY, CDR2 SVAAGI. Trimming removed 3 bases at V and 3 bases at J, with 11 bases between. This CDR3 contains 15 residues. The CDR3 is CASSYPTVDTGELFF. In DNA form, the CDR3 reads TGTGCCAGCAGTTACCCGACCGTGGACACCGGGGAGCTGTTTTTT.

This clonotype was counted many times. The rearrangement joins TRBV7-9 to TRBJ1-4; 9 nucleotides match TRBD1. Looked up from germline, CDR1 is SEHNR and CDR2 is FQNEAQ (reference sequence). This CDR3 is 16 amino acids long. Losses at the gene ends were 3 bases for V and 8 bases for J; bases not matched to a gene: 10. The CDR3 sequence: CASSLYRWTGEEKLFF. The CDR3 coding sequence is TGTGCCAGCAGCTTGTATCGTTGGACAGGGGAAGAAAAACTGTTTTTT.

At least ten counts were recorded for this clonotype. The V gene is TRBV12-3 or TRBV12-4, the J gene TRBJ1-2; TRBD1 agrees at 8 bases. CDR3 length: 14 residues. The V segment lost 3 bases and the J segment 5 bases; nucleotides outside the gene matches: 5. The CDR3 bases are TGTGCCAGCAGTTTGCGGGACAGGAGATATGGCTACACCTTC. Translated, it gives CASSLRDRRYGYTF.

This clonotype has ten or more counts. The V gene is TRBV7-9, the J gene TRBJ2-7; maybe TRBD1 (5 bases). The germline V gene has CDR1 SEHNR and CDR2 FQNEAQ (reference sequence). The V end was cut by 2 bases, the J end by 3 bases, with 11 bases between. The CDR3 is 14 amino acids. In DNA, the CDR3 is TGTGCCAGCAGCTTACACCGGCAGGGCTACGAGCAGTACTTC. Translating it yields CASSLHRQGYEQYF.

As to this clonotype: This could be a read error, since a much larger clone is one nucleotide away. V and J are TRBV7-9 and TRBJ1-1; TRBD1 is a possible D gene (5 bases). Germline V gene sequence: CDR1 SEHNR, CDR2 FQNEAQ (reference sequence). Trimming pared 0 bases from V and 11 bases from J, leaving 13 bases between. The CDR3 runs 13 residues. This CDR3 reads CASSLAKPEGAFF. The CDR3 nucleotides read TGTGCCAGCAGCTTAGCTAAGCCCGAGGGGGCTTTCTTT. Combining the CDR3 with reference TRBV7-9 and TRBJ1-1 gives the whole variable domain DTGVSQNPRHKITKRGQNVTFRCDPISEHNRLYWYRQTLGQGPEFLTYFQNEAQLEKSRLLSDRFSAERPKGSFSTLEIQRTEQGDSAMYLCASSLAKPEGAFFGQGTRLTVV.

Only a few counts were recorded for this clonotype. J is TRBJ1-2 and V is TRBV7-6; D unresolved. This CDR3 has 12 amino acids. Germline CDR1 is SGHVS and CDR2 is FNYEAQ. Trimming took 4 bases from V and 7 from J, leaving 10 bases between them. This CDR3 reads CASSSWEGGYTF. CDR3 nucleotide sequence: TGTGCCAGCAGCTCTTGGGAGGGTGGCTACACCTTC.

The chain employs TRBV9 and TRBJ1-1; D is perhaps TRBD1 (5 bases). The CDR3 totals 13 residues. Germline assignment: CDR1 SGDLS and CDR2 YYNGEE. V dropped 1 base and J dropped 5 bases, with 9 bases sitting between them. This chain's CDR3 is CASSVQGGTEAFF. The CDR3 DNA reads TGTGCCAGCAGCGTACAGGGCGGGACTGAAGCTTTCTTT.

This clonotype was observed a handful of times. This chain uses TRBV18 with TRBJ2-2; no reliable D call. CDR1 and CDR2 from the germline V gene are KGHSH and LQKENI. The CDR3 sequence is 14 residues long. Trimming removed 5 bases from V and 0 bases from J, with 7 bases in between. The CDR3 protein is CASSGVANTGELFF. As DNA, the CDR3 is TGTGCCAGCTCAGGGGTCGCGAACACCGGGGAGCTGTTTTTT.

V is TRBV18 and J is TRBJ1-5, with 7 bases lining up with TRBD1. CDR1 and CDR2 (germline): KGHSH, LQKENI. This CDR3 spans 15 amino acids. V lost 6 bases, J lost 0 bases, and 5 bases stayed unmatched. CDR3 DNA sequence: TGTGCCAGCTCTGCCGGGACAGATAGCAATCAGCCCCAGCATTTT. Translating gives CASSAGTDSNQPQHF.